A single sample is the source of the 6 T cell receptor beta chains below, sequenced in a study of T cell clonotyping in hematopoietic cell transplantation (dated by TCRdb to about 2021). Sample time point, as interpreted from the label and publication: recipient sample about 28 days before transplant, after cytoreduction. Libraries were built with the immunoSEQ multiplex PCR assay. This is the immuneACCESS table as TCRdb keeps it, with only in-frame sequences that have V and J called. A part of the clones is gone; compared with another copy, unresolved V genes explain less than half, and the rest is unexplained. For this sample the table gives approximately 39,000 clones, of which around 95% were detected only once. The top ten constitute around 1.5% of the sample. The sequencing used peripheral blood mononuclear cells, collected before stem cell transplant. Receptor source: a man aged 35-49 years with chronic myeloid leukemia. Some clones in this sample may be carry-over from other donors' samples.

J is TRBJ1-1 and V is TRBV29-1, with a possible D match to TRBD1 (6 bases). CDR3 size: 13 residues. The germline CDR1 and CDR2 sequences are SQVTM and ANQGSEA. Trimming cost V 7 bases and J 2 bases, with 14 bases left between them. CDR3 sequence reads: CSAGGHFNTEAFF. Here the CDR3 DNA reads TGCAGCGCTGGGGGCCATTTCAACACTGAAGCTTTCTTT.

The CDR3 nucleotides are TGTGCCAGCAGCCAGGGATTTAACTATGGCTACACCTTC. Amino acids: CASSQGFNYGYTF. The chain has TRBV11-2 and TRBJ1-2, with D tentatively TRBD1 (5 bases). Germline V gene sequence: CDR1 SGHAT, CDR2 FQNNGV. V was clipped by 5 bases and J by 1 base, with 8 bases between them. This CDR3 region has 13 residues. The whole variable domain, filled in from reference TRBV11-2 and TRBJ1-2, reads EAGVAQSPRYKIIEKRQSVAFWCNPISGHATLYWYQQILGQGPKLLIQFQNNGVVDDSQLPKDRFSAERLKGVDSTLKIQPAKLEDSAVYLCASSQGFNYGYTFGSGTRLTVV.

The rearrangement links TRBV7-8 to TRBJ1-2; D call uncertain. Germline V gene data show CDR1 as SGHVS and CDR2 as FQNEAQ. The length of the CDR3 is 14 residues. V lost 0 bases to trimming and J lost 8 bases, with 13 bases between them. CDR3 loop: CASSLAVMKRGYTF. The CDR3 DNA is TGTGCCAGCAGCTTAGCAGTTATGAAGCGGGGCTACACCTTC.

The J gene is TRBJ1-6, the V gene TRBV5-6; unclear D gene. Per germline, CDR1 SGHDT and CDR2 YYEEEE. V dropped 2 bases and J dropped 6 bases, with 15 bases sitting between them. The CDR3 extends over 16 amino acids. The CDR3 region is CASSLVPGRSNSPLHF. Written as DNA, the CDR3 is TGTGCCAGCAGCTTAGTCCCAGGCCGTTCTAATTCACCCCTCCACTTT.

The chain is built from TRBV7-2 and TRBJ1-2; 9 bases match TRBD1. V shed 6 bases and J 5 bases; nucleotides not matched to a gene: 10. This CDR3 is 15 amino acids long. Germline lookup yields CDR1 SGHTA and CDR2 FQGNSA. The CDR3: CASRGQGTGPYGYTF. In nucleotides, the CDR3 is TGTGCCAGCAGGGGACAGGGAACCGGCCCTTATGGCTACACCTTC.

V usage is TRBV7-3 and J usage is TRBJ2-3, with 9 bases that match TRBD2. Unmatched junction bases numbered 5, after V lost 2 bases and J lost 8 bases. The CDR3 sequence is 14 residues long. Germline V gene lookup returns CDR1 SGHTA and CDR2 FQGTGA. As DNA, the CDR3 is TGTGCCAGCAGCTTAGGACTAGCGAGGGGTACGCAGTATTTT. Its protein is CASSLGLARGTQYF.